A single sample gave rise to the 11 T cell receptor beta chains below, sequenced in a study of blood T cell repertoires in COVID-19. Assay: immunoSEQ multiplex PCR; the TCRdb copy retains only in-frame clones and omits some. The sample includes tens of thousands of clones, roughly 90% of them seen just once. The sample was peripheral blood. The receptors were gathered from a human donor in a cohort sampled during active COVID-19.

This clone was seen a single time. The rearrangement joins TRBV12-2 to TRBJ2-7; the DNA was not compared with TRBD2, the D call given in the table. TRBV12-2 counts as a pseudogene. The CDR3 has 20 amino acids. The CDR3: CASRLAPGLAGGGNHYEQYF. Written as DNA, the CDR3 is TGTGCAAGTCGCTTAGCACCGGGACTAGCGGGAGGTGGTAATCACTACGAGCAGTACTTC.

The rearrangement links TRBV6-5 to TRBJ1-4, with 8 nucleotides matching TRBD1. The CDR3 is 15 residues long. Germline CDR1 MNHEY, CDR2 SVGAGI. Trimming cost V 0 bases and J 11 bases; bases outside gene matches: 8. The CDR3 sequence is CASSYSFTDRGKLFF. DNA of the CDR3: TGTGCCAGCAGTTACTCCTTTACCGACAGGGGCAAACTGTTTTTT.

V usage is TRBV5-1 and J usage is TRBJ2-7; 8 nucleotides line up with TRBD1. CDR1 is SGHRS, CDR2 YFSETQ, per germline. The CDR3 covers 16 residues. Trimming cost V 1 base and J 5 bases; bases outside gene matches: 11. Written as DNA, the CDR3 is TGCGCCAGCAGCTTGACCCAGGGGGCGCGTATAAACGAGCAGTACTTC. Protein: CASSLTQGARINEQYF.

The chain couples TRBV5-1 to TRBJ1-1; D gene uncertain. Trimming took 0 bases from V and 7 from J, leaving 13 bases between them. This CDR3 is 14 amino acids long. Germline V gives CDR1 SGHRS, CDR2 YFSETQ. DNA of the CDR3: TGCGCCAGCAGCTTGGTTGGGCCAGGCAGTGAAGCTTTCTTT. It is translated as CASSLVGPGSEAFF.

The chain recombines TRBV7-2 with TRBJ1-4; no definite D call. The CDR3 length is 15 residues. CDR1 SGHTA and CDR2 FQGNSA come from the germline V gene. V gave up 5 bases and J gave up 8 bases, with 18 bases separating them. The CDR3 protein is CASSPRPILGEKLFF. The CDR3 region has the DNA TGTGCCAGCAGCCCAAGACCCATACTAGGCGAAAAACTGTTTTTT.

The rearrangement links TRBV19 to TRBJ1-1; D perhaps matches TRBD1 (6 bases). CDR1 and CDR2 (germline): LNHDA, SQIVND (reference sequence). The CDR3 length is 17 residues. The V gene lost 0 bases and the J gene lost 0 bases, with 14 bases spanning the gap. CDR3: CASSIDGTRGLNTEAFF. The CDR3 region has the DNA TGTGCCAGTAGTATAGATGGGACAAGGGGACTGAACACTGAAGCTTTCTTT.

The chain couples TRBV10-3 to TRBJ2-3; 12 bases match TRBD2. The trim removed 5 bases at V and 1 base at J, leaving 4 bases unmatched. The CDR3 consists of 16 residues. Germline V gene lookup returns CDR1 ENHRY and CDR2 SYGVKD. The CDR3 coding sequence is TGTGCCATCAGTCCCTGGACTAGCGGGGGCACAGATACGCAGTATTTT. This codes for CAISPWTSGGTDTQYF.

The CDR3: CASSQRSRYRGVNEQFF. In DNA form, the CDR3 reads TGTGCCAGCAGCCAAAGAAGTCGGTACCGGGGGGTAAATGAGCAGTTCTTC. The chain recombines TRBV14 with TRBJ2-1; 7 nucleotides align to TRBD2. The V gene's germline CDR1 is SGHDN and CDR2 FVKESK. J was trimmed by 7 bases and V by 2 bases; bases with no gene match: 14. The CDR3 contains 17 residues. The variable domain in full, with the rest retrieved from reference TRBV14 and TRBJ2-1, is EAGVTQFPSHSVIEKGQTVTLRCDPISGHDNLYWYRRVMGKEIKFLLHFVKESKQDESGMPNNRFLAERTGGTYSTLKVQPAELEDSGVYFCASSQRSRYRGVNEQFFGPGTRLTVL.

The rearrangement joins TRBV5-1 to TRBJ2-7; 8 nucleotides match TRBD1. The CDR3 is 15 amino acids. J lost 6 bases, V lost 1 base, and 9 bases had no gene match. CDR1 is SGHRS, CDR2 YFSETQ, per germline. Here the CDR3 reads CASSLSFRQGFEQYF. As DNA, the CDR3 is TGCGCCAGCAGCTTGTCCTTTCGACAGGGGTTCGAGCAGTACTTC.

The V gene is TRBV2, the J gene TRBJ2-1; D perhaps matches TRBD2 (5 bases). CDR1 is SNHLY, CDR2 FYNNEI, per germline. Trimming stripped 2 bases from V and 9 bases from J, with 17 bases between. This CDR3 is built from 15 residues. CDR3: CASSERESRAGEQFF. Here the CDR3 DNA reads TGTGCCAGCAGTGAAAGGGAGTCAAGGGCGGGTGAGCAGTTCTTC. Using reference TRBV2 and TRBJ2-1 for the parts outside the CDR3, the full variable domain is EPEVTQTPSHQVTQMGQEVILRCVPISNHLYFYWYRQILGQKVEFLVSFYNNEISEKSEIFDDQFSVERPDGSNFTLKIRSTKLEDSAMYFCASSERESRAGEQFFGPGTRLTVL.

The V call is TRBV3-1 (or the pseudogene TRBV3-2), the J call TRBJ1-4; D not certain. With 2 bases removed from V and 7 bases from J, the gap between germline ends came to 5 bases. Germline CDR1 LGHDT, CDR2 YNNKEL (reference sequence). The CDR3 is 12 amino acids. The CDR3 DNA follows: TGTGCCAGCAGCCAAAGCCGTGAAAAACTGTTTTTT. It specifies CASSQSREKLFF.